Presented here are 30 T cell receptor beta chains from one specimen sequenced in a study of blood T cell repertoires in COVID-19. Sequenced by immunoSEQ multiplex PCR; TCRdb stores in-frame clones only, minus some. This sample has tens of thousands of clones, with 75% to 85% found just once. Sequenced: peripheral blood. All receptors derive from a human donor in a cohort sampled during active COVID-19.

V usage is TRBV2 and J usage is TRBJ2-7; D unclear. The CDR3 spans 11 residues. Germline-derived CDR1 and CDR2 are SNHLY and FYNNEI. V lost 7 bases to trimming and J lost 4 bases, with 8 bases between them. CDR3 in amino acids: CASMVLYEQYF. CDR3 nucleotide sequence: TGTGCCAGCATGGTACTGTACGAGCAGTACTTC.

The chain links TRBV24-1 to TRBJ1-5; no clear D gene. Trimming removed 1 base at V and 7 bases at J, with 7 bases between. The CDR3 is made up of 13 amino acids. Germline CDR1 and CDR2: KGHDR and SFDVKD. The CDR3 reads CATSDFAGQPQHF. The DNA of the CDR3 is TGTGCCACCAGTGATTTCGCTGGCCAGCCCCAGCATTTT.

Details on this clone: At one of its ends the junction is not consistent with the germline gene, which may arise from a read error. This rearrangement joins TRBV7-7 to TRBJ2-7; 10 nucleotides align to TRBD2. This CDR3 has 14 residues. Germline loops: CDR1 SSHAT, CDR2 FNYEAQ (reference sequence). CDR3 sequence (DNA): TGTGCTAGCAGCTTATTACTAGCGGGAAGCGAGCAGTACTTC. Its translation: CASSLLLAGSEQYF.

This chain links TRBV7-2 with TRBJ2-7; 7 bases match TRBD1. The germline V gene has CDR1 SGHTA and CDR2 FQGNSA. Trimming at V came to 8 bases and at J to 0 bases, leaving 4 bases not matched to a gene. The CDR3 covers 13 residues. The CDR3 DNA sequence: TGTGCCAGCGGTAAGGGGGCCTCCTACGAGCAGTACTTC. This sequence encodes CASGKGASYEQYF. The complete variable domain, with remaining parts taken from reference TRBV7-2 and TRBJ2-7, reads GAGVSQSPSNKVTEKGKDVELRCDPISGHTALYWYRQSLGQGLEFLIYFQGNSAPDKSGLPSDRFSAERTGGSVSTLTIQRTQQEDSAVYLCASGKGASYEQYFGPGTRLTVT.

The J gene is TRBJ2-7, the V gene TRBV15; 7 nucleotides agree with TRBD2. Germline lookup yields CDR1 LNHNV and CDR2 YYDKDF (reference sequence). V shed 1 base, J shed 2 bases, and the junction held 5 bases outside the gene matches. The CDR3 totals 15 residues. CDR3 nucleotides: TGTGCCACCAGCAGAGGAGGCGGGGGAGCCTACGAGCAGTACTTC. Translation gives CATSRGGGGAYEQYF.

The chain combines TRBV5-1 with TRBJ2-3, with a possible D match to TRBD1 (6 bases). This CDR3 has 14 amino acids. CDR1 SGHRS and CDR2 YFSETQ come from the germline V gene. The V and J ends lost 0 bases and 2 bases respectively, with 7 bases between them. The CDR3 region is CASSLGTVTDTQYF. CDR3 sequence (DNA): TGCGCCAGCAGCTTGGGGACAGTCACAGATACGCAGTATTTT.

This clone was detected only a few times. The chain uses TRBV6-6 and TRBJ2-7; 7 positions match TRBD1. CDR1 and CDR2 (germline): MNHNY, SVGAGI (reference sequence). This CDR3 has 15 amino acids. V lost 2 bases to trimming and J lost 3 bases; unmatched junction nucleotides: 7. CDR3: CASSYPVQGDYEQYF. CDR3 DNA: TGTGCCAGCAGTTACCCCGTCCAGGGGGACTACGAGCAGTACTTC.

The sample holds one count of this clone. The rearrangement links TRBV29-1 to TRBJ1-4; 9 nucleotides align to TRBD1. In germline, CDR1 is SQVTM, CDR2 ANQGSEA. J lost 10 bases, V lost 0 bases, and 9 bases had no gene match. This CDR3 is built from 15 residues. CDR3 in amino acids: CSVEEGTGIYGKLFF. For the CDR3, the DNA is TGCAGCGTTGAAGAGGGGACAGGGATCTACGGAAAACTGTTTTTT. The entire variable domain, with the rest obtained from reference TRBV29-1 and TRBJ1-4, is as follows: SAVISQKPSRDICQRGTSLTIQCQVDSQVTMMFWYRQQPGQSLTLIATANQGSEATYESGFVIDKFPISRPNLTFSTLTVSNMSPEDSSIYLCSVEEGTGIYGKLFFGSGTQLSVL.

The chain joins TRBV3-1 (or the pseudogene TRBV3-2) to TRBJ2-3, with TRBD2 matching over 10 bases. V was clipped by 1 base and J by 3 bases; unmatched bases: 1. The CDR3 is made up of 15 amino acids. Germline V gene sequence: CDR1 LGHDT, CDR2 YNNKEL (reference sequence). The CDR3 sequence: CASSQGSGRTDTQYF. CDR3 in DNA: TGTGCCAGCAGCCAAGGTAGCGGGAGGACAGATACGCAGTATTTT.

The J gene is TRBJ2-2, the V gene TRBV19, with D maybe TRBD2 (5 bases). Per the germline V gene, CDR1 is LNHDA and CDR2 is SQIVND (reference sequence). The CDR3 loop spans 15 amino acids. Trimming removed 3 bases at V and 0 bases at J, with 8 bases between. In nucleotides, the CDR3 is TGTGCCAGTAGTATCCGGAGGACGAACACCGGGGAGCTGTTTTTT. Translation gives CASSIRRTNTGELFF.

The chain employs TRBV28 and TRBJ2-6, with 8 positions matching TRBD1. The CDR3 length is 16 residues. V gave up 6 bases and J gave up 0 bases; unmatched junction bases: 4. The germline V gene has CDR1 MDHEN and CDR2 SYDVKM. Here the CDR3 DNA reads TGTGCCAGCAGGAGGACAGGGCCCTCTGGGGCCAACGTCCTGACTTTC. Translation gives CASRRTGPSGANVLTF.

The chain links TRBV4-3 to TRBJ1-6, with D possibly being TRBD1 (6 bases). The germline CDR1 and CDR2 sequences are LGHNA and YSLEER. The CDR3 sequence is 14 residues long. V was clipped by 6 bases and J by 8 bases, with 14 bases between them. CDR3 sequence reads: CASSTTYRDSPLHF. CDR3 nucleotide sequence: TGCGCCAGCAGTACCACTTACAGGGATTCACCCCTCCACTTT.

The genes are TRBV5-1 and TRBJ1-5; perhaps TRBD1 as D (5 bases). Germline V lookup: CDR1 SGHRS, CDR2 YFSETQ. Trimming left V 4 bases short and J 2 bases short, with 13 bases between. The CDR3 loop spans 15 amino acids. Here the CDR3 DNA reads TGCGCCAGCAGCCCAAACGGGGGAGGCAATCAGCCCCAGCATTTT. This translates into CASSPNGGGNQPQHF.

J is TRBJ2-7 and V is TRBV10-3; 10 bases are a match to TRBD2. This CDR3 has 15 residues. V lost 7 bases to trimming and J lost 0 bases; unmatched junction nucleotides: 6. Germline assignment: CDR1 ENHRY and CDR2 SYGVKD. CDR3 DNA sequence: TGTGCCATCACCAAGGCTAGCGGGAGCTCCTACGAGCAGTACTTC. Protein: CAITKASGSSYEQYF.

The chain joins TRBV20-1 to TRBJ1-1; possible D gene TRBD1, 5 bases. The germline CDR1 and CDR2 sequences are DFQATT and SNEGSKA (reference sequence). The ends were cut back, 5 bases at V and 7 bases at J, with 8 bases in the middle. The CDR3 sequence is 10 residues long. CDR3 residues: CSAPRDEAFF. The DNA of the CDR3 is TGCAGTGCTCCCAGGGATGAAGCTTTCTTT.

The V call is TRBV5-4, the J call TRBJ2-7, with TRBD2 matching over 7 bases. This CDR3 is built from 14 residues. Germline V lookup: CDR1 SGHNT, CDR2 YYREEE (reference sequence). Trimming took 2 bases from V and 1 from J; bases not matched to a gene: 3. The CDR3 nucleotides are TGTGCCAGCAGCTTAGCGGGACGGTCCTACGAGCAGTACTTC. As protein: CASSLAGRSYEQYF.

This clone was detected only a few times. For the CDR3, the DNA is TGTGCCAGCAGCCGAGACAGGGTCAACACCATATATTTT. It specifies CASSRDRVNTIYF. The chain uses TRBV5-6 and TRBJ1-3; TRBD1 aligns across 7 bases. CDR1 SGHDT and CDR2 YYEEEE come from the germline V gene. This CDR3 has 13 amino acids. V was clipped by 4 bases and J by 7 bases; unmatched bases: 5.

In its sample, this clone was seen once. The J gene is TRBJ2-1, the V gene TRBV11-2; 10 nucleotides agree with TRBD2. Germline CDR1 reads SGHAT; CDR2 reads FQNNGV. The CDR3 has 16 amino acids. J lost 4 bases, V lost 0 bases, and 3 bases had no gene match. CDR3 in DNA: TGTGCCAGCAGCTTAGAGCTAGCGGGGGATTACAATGAGCAGTTCTTC. This gives the protein CASSLELAGDYNEQFF.

J is TRBJ2-2 and V is TRBV14; the D gene is possibly TRBD2 (5 bases). The CDR3 sequence is 16 residues long. From germline, CDR1 is SGHDN and CDR2 FVKESK. Trimming took 3 bases from V and 5 from J, leaving 16 bases between them. CDR3 coding DNA: TGTGCCAGCAGCCACCTAGCCCCCTCGACGACCGGGGAGCTGTTTTTT. This sequence encodes CASSHLAPSTTGELFF.

This sequence joins TRBV28 and TRBJ2-7; TRBD2 matches 10 bases. Germline trimming cut 5 bases from V and 5 bases from J; bases unmatched to any gene: 6. The CDR3 spans 14 residues. Germline lookup yields CDR1 MDHEN and CDR2 SYDVKM. CDR3 region: CASSVPGTSDEQYF. The CDR3 nucleotides are TGTGCCAGCAGTGTCCCCGGGACTAGCGACGAGCAGTACTTC.

V usage is TRBV15 and J usage is TRBJ2-1; 11 bases match TRBD2. CDR1 and CDR2 from the germline V gene are LNHNV and YYDKDF (reference sequence). The V and J ends lost 2 bases and 4 bases, in that order; junction bases with no gene match: 4. This CDR3 has 16 residues. The CDR3 loop is CATSRQGLAAYNEQFF. The DNA of the CDR3 is TGTGCCACCAGCAGACAGGGACTAGCGGCATACAATGAGCAGTTCTTC.

This rearrangement joins TRBV30 to TRBJ1-1; the D is unclear. The length of the CDR3 is 13 residues. Germline lookup yields CDR1 GTSNPN and CDR2 SVGIG (reference sequence). Between the trimmed V and J ends, which lost 5 bases and 0 bases, there was a span of 10 bases. The CDR3 reads CAWLAEMNTEAFF. CDR3 nucleotides: TGTGCCTGGCTAGCTGAGATGAACACTGAAGCTTTCTTT.

This chain joins TRBV6-5 and TRBJ1-5; 7 nucleotides line up with TRBD1. V dropped 7 bases and J dropped 0; count of bases not matched to a gene: 0. Germline assignment: CDR1 MNHEY and CDR2 SVGAGI. The length of the CDR3 is 13 residues. The CDR3 loop is CASTGGSNQPQHF. Here the CDR3 DNA reads TGTGCCAGCACAGGGGGTAGCAATCAGCCCCAGCATTTT.

This chain uses TRBV20-1 with TRBJ2-7; TRBD2 is a possible D gene (6 bases). V was clipped by 3 bases and J by 2 bases, with 14 bases between them. This CDR3 comprises 14 residues. Per germline, CDR1 DFQATT and CDR2 SNEGSKA (reference sequence). The CDR3 nucleotides are TGCAGTGCTAGTAGACGGAGGGCCACCTACGAGCAGTACTTC. Amino acid sequence: CSASRRRATYEQYF.

The rearrangement links TRBV4-1 to TRBJ2-5; no firm D call. Trimming pared 2 bases from V and 5 bases from J, leaving 12 bases between. There are 14 residues in the CDR3. The germline gives CDR1 MGHRA, CDR2 YSYEKL. CDR3 in DNA: TGCGCCAGCAGCCAACCCCCCTATGTGGAGACCCAGTACTTC. Its protein product is CASSQPPYVETQYF.

This chain links TRBV12-3 or TRBV12-4 with TRBJ1-5, with 8 positions matching TRBD1. The CDR3 loop spans 13 amino acids. V shed 6 bases, J shed 4 bases, and the junction held 2 bases outside the gene matches. CDR3 bases: TGTGCCAGCAGGGGACAGGAAAATCAGCCCCAGCATTTT. It encodes CASRGQENQPQHF.

The chain recombines TRBV24-1 with TRBJ1-1, with 9 bases identical to TRBD1. The CDR3 length is 15 residues. Germline CDR1 and CDR2: KGHDR and SFDVKD. V shed 4 bases and J 4 bases; nucleotides not matched to a gene: 6. CDR3: CATSDPQTGGTEAFF. The CDR3 DNA is TGTGCCACCAGTGACCCCCAGACAGGGGGCACTGAAGCTTTCTTT.

Turning to this clone: At one end the junction does not follow the germline gene, possibly because of a read error. J is TRBJ1-1 and V is TRBV2; the D gene is possibly TRBD1 (6 bases). CDR1 is SNHLY, CDR2 FYNNEI, per germline. This CDR3 has 12 amino acids. Written as DNA, the CDR3 is TGTGCCAGCAGCGGGGCAGGGGCTGACGCTTTCTTT. Its protein is CASSGAGADAFF.

The chain combines TRBV6-5 with TRBJ1-1; D uncertain. In germline, CDR1 is MNHEY, CDR2 SVGAGI. This CDR3 is built from 12 residues. Trimming took off 6 bases at V and 7 bases at J, with 12 bases between the two ends. The CDR3 sequence is CASSRMYNEAFF. The CDR3 DNA sequence: TGTGCCAGCAGCCGCATGTACAATGAAGCTTTCTTT.

This clone turned up a few times. This chain links TRBV28 with TRBJ1-5; 10 nucleotides align to TRBD1. The V and J ends lost 2 bases and 12 bases, in that order; junction bases with no gene match: 7. Germline values: CDR1 MDHEN, CDR2 SYDVKM. The CDR3 length is 14 residues. The CDR3 sequence is CASSLGRTGGVQHF. The CDR3 DNA follows: TGTGCCAGCAGTTTAGGCCGGACAGGGGGGGTCCAGCATTTT.